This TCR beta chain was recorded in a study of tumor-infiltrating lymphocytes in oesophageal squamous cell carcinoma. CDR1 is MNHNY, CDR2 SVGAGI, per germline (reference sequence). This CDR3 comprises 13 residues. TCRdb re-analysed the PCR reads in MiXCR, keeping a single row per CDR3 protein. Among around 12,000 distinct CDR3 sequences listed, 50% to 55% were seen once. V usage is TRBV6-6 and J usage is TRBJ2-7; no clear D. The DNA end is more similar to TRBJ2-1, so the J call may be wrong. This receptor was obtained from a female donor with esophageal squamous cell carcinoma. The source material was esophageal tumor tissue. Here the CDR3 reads CASSYSPNYEQFF. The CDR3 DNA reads TGTGCCAGCAGTTACTCGCCCAATTATGAGCAGTTCTTC.